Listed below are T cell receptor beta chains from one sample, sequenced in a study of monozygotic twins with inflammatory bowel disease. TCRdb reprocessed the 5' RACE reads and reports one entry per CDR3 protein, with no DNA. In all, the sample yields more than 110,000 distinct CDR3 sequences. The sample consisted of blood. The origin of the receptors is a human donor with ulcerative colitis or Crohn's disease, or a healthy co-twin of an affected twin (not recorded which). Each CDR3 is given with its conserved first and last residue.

CASNGQYNSPLHF,TRBJ1-6,TRBV6-2/TRBV6-3
CASSLADAGSGYEQYF,TRBJ2-7,TRBV7-2
CASSDGLAASYNEQFF,TRBJ2-1,TRBV5-1
CASSLVGVSNEQFF,TRBJ2-1,TRBV5-1
CASRPRGGLINAEAFF,TRBJ1-1,TRBV28
CASSLENSYEQYF,TRBJ2-7,TRBV5-5
CASSIEGRNNSPLHF,TRBJ1-6,TRBV19
CTSSSKVGRETQYF,TRBJ2-5,TRBV4-2
CASSLGDSARTDTQYF,TRBJ2-3,TRBV5-1
CASSLSTGGKARLGF,TRBJ1-1,TRBV28
CASRPGKGASYGYTF,TRBJ1-2,TRBV12-3/TRBV12-4
CASSSAGREGRDTQYF,TRBJ2-3,TRBV5-4
CASSLIGSGANEQFF,TRBJ2-1,TRBV7-3
CAISASGQTHGELFF,TRBJ2-2,TRBV10-3
CSAMLADLGNIQYF,TRBJ2-4,TRBV20-1
CASSLALTGAGSPLHF,TRBJ1-6,TRBV7-2
CASSFLGVNEQFF,TRBJ2-1,TRBV7-3
CASSSQGGNEQFF,TRBJ2-1,TRBV19
CASSRDAPRTQYF,TRBJ2-5,TRBV11-2
CASSARTGPGELFF,TRBJ2-2,TRBV7-3
CASSSDWSSYNEQFF,TRBJ2-1,TRBV7-2
CASSLAGRATEAFF,TRBJ1-1,TRBV5-1
CASSLALSTGPNEQYF,TRBJ2-7,TRBV7-9
CASSLMTSGRDTQYF,TRBJ2-3,TRBV7-3
CASSPPLGRYNSPLHF,TRBJ1-6,TRBV18
CASSLVGGINSPLHF,TRBJ1-6,TRBV5-1
CASSQDRLQETQYF,TRBJ2-5,TRBV4-2
CASGLSPGQETQYF,TRBJ2-5,TRBV12-5
CASSLLGPQSYTF,TRBJ1-2,TRBV5-1
CASSLYLAVQETQYF,TRBJ2-5,TRBV18
CASSLLAGGPGGELFF,TRBJ2-2,TRBV7-3
CSARGIPRDTDTQYF,TRBJ2-3,TRBV20-1
CASSYSEVNEQFF,TRBJ2-1,TRBV6-5
CAISEYSGMLNEQFF,TRBJ2-1,TRBV10-3
CASSTPTQGAKNIQYF,TRBJ2-4,TRBV27
CASSFGTDNYGYTF,TRBJ1-2,TRBV5-1